This T cell receptor (beta chain) came from a study of shared clonotypes between healthy human individuals. V shed 1 base and J shed 4 bases, with 11 bases lying between them. Per the germline V gene, CDR1 is SNHLY and CDR2 is FYNNEI. The CDR3 extends over 15 amino acids. General study results and limits: The expectation was that sequencing depth would affect clonotype sharing among donors. Memory subsets generally showed lower estimated richness than naive subsets. The study found approximately 5% of naive CD4 clonotypes shared across several donors.

With regard to this clone: Its target is unknown.

Data came from immunoSEQ multiplex PCR; TCRdb stores just in-frame clones and leaves some out. Among roughly 700,000 clones listed, around 67% were seen once. Sequenced material: memory CD4+ T cells sorted from blood. Subset indicated: CD45RA-negative fraction. This TCR was sampled from a woman aged 25 to 45 in good health. This chain uses TRBV2 with TRBJ1-5; weak D call: TRBD1 (5 bases). CDR3 amino acids: CASSEEQARNQPQHF. The DNA of the CDR3 is TGTGCCAGCAGTGAAGAACAGGCCAGAAATCAGCCCCAGCATTTT.